This TCR beta chain derives from a study of T cell repertoires in cytomegalovirus infection. Study context: Public TCR beta signatures indicated both CMV infection and matching HLA type.

This clonotype was counted between two and nine times. No antigen is known for it. Each CDR3 protein is one row after TCRdb ran MiXCR on the reads. This repertoire shows fewer than 250,000 distinct CDR3 sequences, 9% to 15% found once; its top ten account for about 1.5%. The CDR3 runs 14 residues. V lost 5 bases to trimming and J lost 8 bases, with 13 bases between them. Germline assignment: CDR1 SGHTA and CDR2 FQGNSA. The study's findings and limits: HLA-C-restricted CMV-specific TCR beta clonotypes were dominant in the ex vivo response.

This clonotype originated in a human donor in good health (CMV status not recorded). Some clones in this sample may be carry-over from other donors' samples. The J gene is TRBJ1-6, the V gene TRBV7-2; D remains ambiguous. The sample taken for sequencing was PBMCs. CDR3 nucleotide sequence: TGTGCCAGCAGCCCCCAATTGCAGGATTCACCCCTCCACTTT. It encodes CASSPQLQDSPLHF.